This T cell receptor (beta chain) was captured by sequencing in a study of monozygotic twins with inflammatory bowel disease. Each CDR3 protein gets one entry in TCRdb, which reprocessed the 5' RACE reads and gives no DNA. The listing contains hundreds of thousands of distinct CDR3 sequences. The CDR3 has 15 amino acids. Germline loops: CDR1 SGDLS, CDR2 YYNGEE. V usage is TRBV9 and J usage is TRBJ2-7. The sample comprised blood. This TCR was recovered from a human donor with ulcerative colitis or Crohn's disease, or a healthy co-twin of an affected twin (not recorded which). CDR3 sequence reads: CASSVTSSSSYELYF.